The text below deals with one TCR beta chain. These data belong to a study of blood T cell repertoires in COVID-19. Clones were sequenced by immunoSEQ multiplex PCR, and TCRdb holds only the in-frame ones, with some missing. Of 100,000 to 150,000 clones listed, around 81% are singletons. CDR1 and CDR2 (germline): SGHVS, FNYEAQ. The J segment lost 2 bases and the V segment lost 5 bases, leaving 8 bases of the junction unmatched. The CDR3 covers 16 residues. This sequence joins TRBV7-6 and TRBJ2-2, with 7 positions matching TRBD1. The sequenced sample consisted of peripheral blood. The receptor's source is a man aged 35 to 55 with active or convalescent COVID-19. This CDR3 reads CASSNRGLRNTGELFF. CDR3 DNA: TGTGCCAGCAGCAATAGGGGGCTGCGAAACACCGGGGAGCTGTTTTTT.